The T cell receptor beta chain under discussion was sequenced for a study of cytomegalovirus exposure and HLA in healthy donors. Findings of the study overall: Most TCR sequences were uncommon, yet certain public TCRs appeared in many donors. The study listed some 160 cytomegalovirus-associated TCR beta chains.

Using immunoSEQ multiplex PCR, the repertoire was profiled, and TCRdb retains in-frame clones only, with some absent. The data contain some 190,000 clones, 86% of them seen just once; the ten biggest clones take up about 1.6%. The study drew the donors from its roughly 120-subject validation cohort, separate from the roughly 700-subject first cohort. Concerning this clone: What it binds is unknown.

CDR1 and CDR2 from the germline V gene are MNHNY and SVGAGI (reference sequence). The CDR3 length is 14 residues. V was pared by 6 bases and J by 6 bases, with 15 bases between. The chain carries TRBV6-6 and TRBJ1-5; perhaps TRBD1 as D (5 bases). The material sequenced was PBMCs. The clonotype comes from a woman aged 18-30 years in good health and CMV-seronegative. In DNA, the CDR3 is TGTGCCAGCAGCGGGGGGGGTAGTGGTCAGCCCCAGCATTTT. Residues: CASSGGGSGQPQHF.